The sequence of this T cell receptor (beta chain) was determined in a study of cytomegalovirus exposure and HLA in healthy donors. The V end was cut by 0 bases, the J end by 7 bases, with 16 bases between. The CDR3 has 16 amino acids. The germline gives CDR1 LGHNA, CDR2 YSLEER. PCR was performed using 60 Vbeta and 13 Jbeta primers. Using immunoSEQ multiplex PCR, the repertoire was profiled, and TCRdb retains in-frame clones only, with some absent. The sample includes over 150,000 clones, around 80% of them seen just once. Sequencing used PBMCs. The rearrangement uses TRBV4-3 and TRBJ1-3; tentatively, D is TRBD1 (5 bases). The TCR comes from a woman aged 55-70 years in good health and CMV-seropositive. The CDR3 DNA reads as TGCGCCAGCAGCCAAGATCATTTTATGGGGCGGAACACCATATATTTT. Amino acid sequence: CASSQDHFMGRNTIYF.